The clone carrying this T cell receptor beta chain was picked up one time. Antigen: not known. The data derive from a study of blood T cells in healthy people across ages. Notes on the study in general: Unsorted PBMC material precluded a definitive naive versus antigen-experienced comparison. Naive T cell percentage and TCR beta diversity correlated strongly.

Combining a sample-barcoded 5' primer with a J-beta primer mix, a second PCR ran for roughly 6 to 12 cycles. TCRdb reanalysed the 5' RACE reads using MiXCR and keeps one entry per CDR3 protein. The table lists about 670,000 distinct CDR3 sequences, 45% to 60% of them singletons. Isolation yielded PBMCs, at least 6 million per sample, in every case. Deletions cut 3 bases from V and 8 bases from J, with 11 bases between. CDR3 length: 12 residues. Germline CDR1 SGHRS, CDR2 YFSETQ. The TCR sequence derives from a woman aged 80 or older in good health. The chain links TRBV5-1 to TRBJ1-2, with D unclear. The sequenced sample consisted of blood. CDR3 protein: CASSSPEGGYTF. The CDR3 nucleotides read TGCGCCAGCAGCTCCCCGGAAGGGGGCTACACCTTC.